The text below deals with one T cell receptor beta chain. The CDR3 is 15 residues long. Trimming removed 5 bases from V and 8 bases from J, with 21 bases in between. CDR1 SGHAT and CDR2 FQNNGV come from the germline V gene. The data stem from a study of blood T cell repertoires in COVID-19. Sequenced by immunoSEQ multiplex PCR; TCRdb stores in-frame clones only, minus some. Among 160,000 or so clones listed, under 90% were seen once. The sequencing input was peripheral blood. The rearrangement joins TRBV11-2 to TRBJ1-2; D might be TRBD1 (5 bases). The receptor comes from a man between 60 and 70 years old with acute or convalescent COVID-19. The CDR3 loop reads CASSPREGPGRGYTF. DNA of the CDR3: TGTGCCAGCAGCCCAAGAGAGGGGCCGGGGAGGGGCTACACCTTC. Full variable domain (remainder filled in from reference TRBV11-2 and TRBJ1-2): EAGVAQSPRYKIIEKRQSVAFWCNPISGHATLYWYQQILGQGPKLLIQFQNNGVVDDSQLPKDRFSAERLKGVDSTLKIQPAKLEDSAVYLCASSPREGPGRGYTFGSGTRLTVV.